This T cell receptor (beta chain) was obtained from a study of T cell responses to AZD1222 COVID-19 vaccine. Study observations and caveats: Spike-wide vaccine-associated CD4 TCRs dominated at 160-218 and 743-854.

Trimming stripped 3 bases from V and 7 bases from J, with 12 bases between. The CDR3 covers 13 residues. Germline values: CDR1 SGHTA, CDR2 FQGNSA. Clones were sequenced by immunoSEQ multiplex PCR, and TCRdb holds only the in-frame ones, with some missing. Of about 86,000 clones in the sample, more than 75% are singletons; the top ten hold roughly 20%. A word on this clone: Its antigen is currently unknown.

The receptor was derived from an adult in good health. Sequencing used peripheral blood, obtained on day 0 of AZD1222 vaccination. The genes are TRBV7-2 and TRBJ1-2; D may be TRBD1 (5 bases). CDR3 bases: TGTGCCAGCAGCTTCACAGGTACCCCTGGCTACACCTTC. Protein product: CASSFTGTPGYTF.